This entry concerns a single T cell receptor (beta chain). The entry originates in a study of blood T cell repertoires in COVID-19. As for the study in general: Material from acute and convalescent COVID-19 was sourced from the United States, Italy and Spain. Sources were T cells, B-cell-depleted T cells, or PBMCs; the material itself was cDNA or gDNA.

Clones were read by immunoSEQ multiplex PCR, and TCRdb kept only the in-frame ones, dropping some. The sample has 65,000 to 85,000 clones, roughly 80% seen once. This receptor was obtained from a woman aged 60-70 years with acute or convalescent COVID-19. The specimen sequenced was peripheral blood.

CDR3 region: CAWRPQGRTMNTEAFF. The CDR3 nucleotides are TGTGCCTGGAGGCCACAGGGGAGGACCATGAACACTGAAGCTTTCTTT. V and J are TRBV30 and TRBJ1-1, with TRBD1 matching 7 bases. The CDR3 extends over 16 amino acids. From germline, CDR1 is GTSNPN and CDR2 SVGIG (reference sequence). V trimming: 3 bases; J trimming: 0 bases; junction bases outside the gene matches: 10.